The 23 T cell receptor beta chains given below trace back to one sample, sequenced in a study of blood T cells in healthy people across ages. A sample-barcoded 5' primer and a J-beta primer mix were used in a second PCR of roughly 7 to 12 cycles. MiXCR was run by TCRdb on the 5' RACE reads, yielding one entry per CDR3 protein. The table has fewer than 2,000,000 distinct CDR3 sequences, about two fifths seen once; the top ten hold more than 20%. Sequencing input: blood. All receptors come from a human donor in good health.

The V and J genes are TRBV5-1 and TRBJ1-4; D is unclear. V lost 0 bases to trimming and J lost 6 bases, with 6 bases between them. Germline lookup yields CDR1 SGHRS and CDR2 YFSETQ. The CDR3 has 13 amino acids. The CDR3 bases are TGCGCCAGCAGCTTGGGCAGTGATGAAAAACTGTTTTTT. This translates into CASSLGSDEKLFF.

The V call is TRBV7-2, the J call TRBJ2-7, with D possibly matching TRBD1 (5 bases). Germline CDR1 reads SGHTA; CDR2 reads FQGNSA. The V end was cut by 1 base, the J end by 0 bases, with 13 bases between. This CDR3 contains 16 residues. This CDR3 is CASSLEAAGNSYEQYF. CDR3 nucleotides: TGTGCCAGCAGCTTAGAAGCAGCAGGGAACTCCTACGAGCAGTACTTC.

This clonotype showed up just a few times. The J gene is TRBJ1-1, the V gene TRBV28; TRBD1 aligns across 12 bases. The CDR3 contains 15 residues. In germline, CDR1 is MDHEN, CDR2 SYDVKM. V trimming: 5 bases; J trimming: 6 bases; junction bases outside the gene matches: 7. The CDR3 DNA sequence: TGTGCCAGCAGTCTGCGGGACAGGGGGCTCTCTGAAGCTTTCTTT. The encoded protein is CASSLRDRGLSEAFF. Using reference TRBV28 and TRBJ1-1 for the parts outside the CDR3, the full variable domain is DVKVTQSSRYLVKRTGEKVFLECVQDMDHENMFWYRQDPGLGLRLIYFSYDVKMKEKGDIPEGYSVSREKKERFSLILESASTNQTSMYLCASSLRDRGLSEAFFGQGTRLTVV.

V and J are TRBV7-2 and TRBJ2-3, with D possibly being TRBD2 (6 bases). Trimming took 0 bases from V and 1 from J, leaving 14 bases between them. The CDR3 sequence is 17 residues long. Germline loops: CDR1 SGHTA, CDR2 FQGNSA. CDR3 in DNA: TGTGCCAGCAGCTTAGCGCTTGCGGGGATACGCACAGATACGCAGTATTTT. Its protein product is CASSLALAGIRTDTQYF.

This clonotype was counted only a few times. V gene TRBV5-1 combines with J gene TRBJ2-3, with TRBD1 identical over 7 bases. CDR3 length equals 14 residues. The J segment lost 4 bases and the V segment lost 3 bases, leaving 5 bases of the junction unmatched. Per the germline V gene, CDR1 is SGHRS and CDR2 is YFSETQ. The CDR3: CASSWGQSADTQYF. The CDR3 DNA reads as TGCGCCAGCAGCTGGGGACAGTCGGCAGATACGCAGTATTTT. The whole variable domain, remainder taken from reference TRBV5-1 and TRBJ2-3, is KAGVTQTPRYLIKTRGQQVTLSCSPISGHRSVSWYQQTPGQGLQFLFEYFSETQRNKGNFPGRFSGRQFSNSRSEMNVSTLELGDSALYLCASSWGQSADTQYFGPGTRLTVL.

The V gene is TRBV9, the J gene TRBJ2-3; D call uncertain. Germline V gene lookup returns CDR1 SGDLS and CDR2 YYNGEE. This CDR3 has 17 amino acids. V was clipped by 2 bases and J by 2 bases, with 18 bases between them. The CDR3 sequence: CASSVPAGPKPTDTQYF. CDR3 nucleotides: TGTGCCAGCAGCGTCCCCGCAGGACCCAAGCCCACAGATACGCAGTATTTT.

V is TRBV5-1 and J is TRBJ2-1; D is undetermined. V lost 0 bases to trimming and J lost 6 bases, with 7 bases between them. Germline CDR1 reads SGHRS; CDR2 reads YFSETQ. This CDR3 comprises 13 residues. The CDR3 DNA is TGCGCCAGCAGCTTGGCCCAAATCAATGAGCAGTTCTTC. Encoded protein: CASSLAQINEQFF.

A remark on this clonotype: Compared with germline, one end of the junction differs, possibly owing to a read error. The rearrangement links TRBV5-5 to TRBJ1-1, with 9 bases matching TRBD1. The length of the CDR3 is 16 residues. The germline CDR1 and CDR2 sequences are SGHKS and YYEKEE (reference sequence). The CDR3 DNA sequence: TGTGCCAGCCCCCCCGGGACAGGGACGGGGAACGCTGAAGCTTTCTTT. This encodes CASPPGTGTGNAEAFF.

This chain joins TRBV29-1 and TRBJ1-1; D uncertain. From germline, CDR1 is SQVTM and CDR2 ANQGSEA. V lost 8 bases and J 3 bases, leaving 10 bases between the germline ends. The CDR3 covers 11 residues. The CDR3 sequence: CSSWGDTEAFF. CDR3 DNA sequence: TGCAGCTCGTGGGGAGACACTGAAGCTTTCTTT.

The table lists this clonotype with a few counts. This chain links TRBV27 with TRBJ1-5; D remains unclear. V was pared by 0 bases and J by 7 bases, with 13 bases between. There are 15 residues in the CDR3. Germline V gives CDR1 MNHEY, CDR2 SMNVEV (reference sequence). CDR3 nucleotide sequence: TGTGCCAGCAGTTTATCTGCGGGCGGGTTCCAGCCCCAGCATTTT. Encoded protein: CASSLSAGGFQPQHF.

Only a few counts were recorded for this clonotype. V gene TRBV10-3 combines with J gene TRBJ2-3; 9 bases match TRBD2. The CDR3 is made up of 15 amino acids. The V and J ends lost 2 bases and 2 bases, in that order; junction bases with no gene match: 2. Germline assignment: CDR1 ENHRY and CDR2 SYGVKD. Written as DNA, the CDR3 is TGTGCCATCAGTGAGGGACTAGCGAACACAGATACGCAGTATTTT. Translating it yields CAISEGLANTDTQYF.

V usage is TRBV15 and J usage is TRBJ2-5; 10 nucleotides match TRBD2. The CDR3 runs 16 residues. V shed 5 bases, J shed 2 bases, and the junction held 8 bases outside the gene matches. CDR1 is LNHNV, CDR2 YYDKDF, per germline (reference sequence). The CDR3 bases are TGTGCCACCAGCCGCAGCGGGGGGGCCTTACAAGAGACCCAGTACTTC. This gives the protein CATSRSGGALQETQYF. Filled out from reference TRBV15 and TRBJ2-5, the complete variable domain reads DAMVIQNPRYQVTQFGKPVTLSCSQTLNHNVMYWYQQKSSQAPKLLFHYYDKDFNNEADTPDNFQSRRPNTSFCFLDIRSPGLGDTAMYLCATSRSGGALQETQYFGPGTRLLVL.

This clonotype was recorded a few times. The V and J genes are TRBV7-2 and TRBJ2-7, with a weak D call TRBD2 (6 bases). From germline, CDR1 is SGHTA and CDR2 FQGNSA. The length of the CDR3 is 12 residues. V lost 5 bases and J 3 bases, leaving 8 bases between the germline ends. The CDR3 DNA reads as TGTGCCAGCAGCATGGGACTCTACGAGCAGTACTTC. The encoded protein is CASSMGLYEQYF.

This clonotype was found a few times. Compared with germline, one end of the junction differs, possibly owing to a read error. The rearrangement joins TRBV7-2 to TRBJ2-7; 12 bases agree with TRBD2. Germline CDR1 is SGHTA and CDR2 is FQGNSA. The CDR3 is 17 residues long. The CDR3 loop reads CASSSKGLAGISYEQYF. DNA of the CDR3: TGTGCCAGTAGCTCAAAAGGACTAGCGGGGATCTCCTACGAGCAGTACTTC.

A single count supports this clonotype. The chain carries TRBV10-3 and TRBJ2-5; 12 bases match TRBD2. Unmatched junction bases numbered 11, after V lost 10 bases and J lost 2 bases. The CDR3 runs to 16 residues. Per germline, CDR1 ENHRY and CDR2 SYGVKD. The CDR3 here is CATRASGGASQETQYF. DNA for the CDR3: TGTGCCACTAGGGCTAGCGGGGGGGCAAGTCAAGAGACCCAGTACTTC.

This clonotype was counted a few times. V and J are TRBV10-3 and TRBJ2-3, with 10 bases identical to TRBD2. From germline, CDR1 is ENHRY and CDR2 SYGVKD. The CDR3 runs to 16 residues. Trimming at V came to 4 bases and at J to 4 bases, leaving 8 bases not matched to a gene. DNA of the CDR3: TGTGCCATCAGTGTTGGAGTAGCGGGGGGACCAGATACGCAGTATTTT. Translating it yields CAISVGVAGGPDTQYF.

This clonotype was picked up a small number of times. The chain has TRBV5-1 and TRBJ2-5; 10 bases are a match to TRBD2. Per the germline V gene, CDR1 is SGHRS and CDR2 is YFSETQ. CDR3 length: 17 residues. With 0 bases clipped from V and 0 bases from J, the junction kept 5 bases outside the gene matches. CDR3 residues: CASSLGLAGVNQETQYF. CDR3 DNA sequence: TGCGCCAGCAGCTTGGGGCTAGCGGGGGTTAACCAAGAGACCCAGTACTTC.

The chain couples TRBV29-1 to TRBJ1-6, with D possibly TRBD1 on 5 matching bases. V was shortened by 4 bases and J by 7 bases, with 11 bases between the two germline ends. CDR3 size: 13 residues. The germline V gene encodes CDR1 SQVTM and CDR2 ANQGSEA. The CDR3: CSVGVQENSPLHF. The CDR3 region has the DNA TGCAGCGTTGGAGTACAGGAAAATTCACCCCTCCACTTT.

On this clonotype: A far larger clone lies a single base away; this is likely a read error. The genes are TRBV7-8 and TRBJ2-4; 10 nucleotides agree with TRBD1. The end of the DNA fits TRBJ2-5 better, so the J call may be wrong. The CDR3 is 14 amino acids. Germline CDR1 reads SGHVS; CDR2 reads FQNEAQ. The CDR3 protein is CASSPTGGQGTQYF. Here the CDR3 DNA reads TGTGCCAGCAGCCCGACAGGGGGCCAAGGGACCCAGTACTTC.

This clonotype was seen more than once but under ten times. This chain joins TRBV5-1 and TRBJ1-5; D remains unclear. Germline V gene sequence: CDR1 SGHRS, CDR2 YFSETQ. V gave up 0 bases and J gave up 13 bases, with 17 bases separating them. The CDR3 runs to 14 residues. Written as DNA, the CDR3 is TGCGCCAGCAGCTTGGGCCCGACCGACCCATCACAGCATTTT. The encoded protein is CASSLGPTDPSQHF.

This rearrangement joins TRBV5-4 to TRBJ2-1; tentatively, D is TRBD1 (7 bases). Germline CDR1 reads SGHNT; CDR2 reads YYREEE (reference sequence). This CDR3 has 16 residues. V was trimmed by 2 bases and J by 7 bases, leaving 19 bases between them. The DNA of the CDR3 is TGTGCCAGCAGCTTTTTTACCGACAGGGAGGTAAATGAGCAGTTCTTC. It yields the protein CASSFFTDREVNEQFF. The full variable domain, in which reference TRBV5-4 and TRBJ2-1 provide the parts outside the CDR3, is ETGVTQSPTHLIKTRGQQVTLRCSSQSGHNTVSWYQQALGQGPQFIFQYYREEENGRGNFPPRFSGLQFPNYSSELNVNALELDDSALYLCASSFFTDREVNEQFFGPGTRLTVL.

This clonotype came up a few times. The rearrangement links TRBV15 to TRBJ1-2, with TRBD1 identical over 10 bases. The CDR3 runs 15 residues. Germline V CDR1 and CDR2: LNHNV, YYDKDF (reference sequence). The junction had 7 bases not matched to a gene; V was cut back by 4 bases and J by 5 bases. The CDR3 sequence: CATSIGTGVLYGYTF. In nucleotides, the CDR3 is TGTGCCACCAGCATCGGGACAGGGGTCTTATATGGCTACACCTTC.

The J gene is TRBJ2-7, the V gene TRBV29-1; possibly TRBD2 for D (6 bases). The J call may be mistaken, given a closer DNA end match to TRBJ2-5. In germline, CDR1 is SQVTM, CDR2 ANQGSEA. The CDR3 length is 12 residues. CDR3 bases: TGCAGCGGTCTCACTAGCATAGAGACCCAGTACTTC. Amino acid sequence: CSGLTSIETQYF.